This T cell receptor beta chain came from a study of T cells in Graves' hyperthyroidism and ophthalmopathy. Hyperthyroidism in the patients, aged 18 to 65, was newly diagnosed and under 2 months in duration. Diagnosis relied on clinical symptoms, serum thyroxine and TRAb, thyroid ultrasound and orbital computed tomography. With 2 bases removed from V and 6 bases from J, the gap between germline ends came to 15 bases. The germline gives CDR1 SGHNT, CDR2 YENEEA. The CDR3 has 15 amino acids. This clonotype was detected many times. Amplification of TCR beta CDR3 regions used RNA as the template. RT-PCR in the first round (using the HTBI primer set) targeted the TCR CDR3. TCRdb called the multiplex PCR reads again in MiXCR, with one record for every CDR3 protein. The sample carries around 350,000 distinct CDR3 sequences, approximately 18% recorded once.

Input material: blood. The J gene is TRBJ2-3, the V gene TRBV11-3; D unclear. This clonotype was obtained from a woman aged 25 to 39 with Graves' hyperthyroidism that later progressed to Graves' ophthalmopathy. The CDR3 protein is CASSLTLRHGDTQYF. CDR3 nucleotides: TGTGCCAGCAGCTTAACCCTCAGACACGGCGATACGCAGTATTTT.